The T cell receptor (beta chain) described here comes from a study of Ad26.COV2.S vaccination and SARS-CoV-2 variants. Turning to the study itself: The COV1001 Ad26.COV2.S trial arm included the donor. Into the muscle, Ad26.COV2.S was dosed once or twice, 56 days apart.

V lost 3 bases and J lost 7; bases outside the gene matches: 15. Germline CDR1 GTSNPN, CDR2 SVGIG (reference sequence). The CDR3 runs to 17 residues. Profiled with immunoSEQ multiplex PCR; TCRdb holds only in-frame clones, not every one. In the table there are 440,000 or so clones, roughly 87% of which are singletons. This clone occurred once. Its antigen is currently unknown. Treatment given: around 19 received Ad26.COV2.S at low or high dose, single or two shots; 5 received placebo; per-sample allocation not given. The study sampled participants on day 63 after the first vaccine or placebo injection. The vaccine antigen was prefusion-stabilized Wuhan SARS-CoV-2 spike. Study observations and caveats: Analyses of TCR breadth and depth may have underestimated total T cell responses.

The rearrangement uses TRBV30 and TRBJ2-2; 9 bases are shared with TRBD2. The sequencing used peripheral blood, collected in a trial of Ad26.COV2.S vaccine versus placebo. This TCR was recovered from a person between 18 and 59 years old who received the Ad26.COV2.S COVID-19 vaccine or a placebo. This CDR3 reads CAWRKVGGRAFGGELFF. The CDR3 DNA follows: TGTGCCTGGAGAAAGGTTGGCGGGAGGGCCTTTGGCGGGGAGCTGTTTTTT.